The clone carrying this T cell receptor (beta chain) occurred once. Trimming removed 1 base at V and 6 bases at J, with 7 bases between. The CDR3 is 13 amino acids. Germline CDR1 LNHDA, CDR2 SQIVND (reference sequence). All patients relapsed after autologous stem cell transplantation, and brentuximab vedotin exposure varied. Clones were sequenced by immunoSEQ multiplex PCR, and TCRdb holds only the in-frame ones, with some missing. The sample records fewer than 90,000 clones, 85% to 95% being singletons. This sample stems from a study of PD-1 blockade in classical Hodgkin lymphoma. The chain couples TRBV19 to TRBJ2-1; possibly TRBD2 for D (5 bases). The sequence derives from a human donor with classical Hodgkin lymphoma. The input for sequencing was peripheral blood mononuclear cells (PBMCs), taken at baseline. The chain's CDR3 is CASSIARGNEQFF. The CDR3 DNA reads TGTGCCAGTAGTATAGCCCGGGGCAATGAGCAGTTCTTC.